These 27 T cell receptor beta chains originate from one sample sequenced in a study of T cells after posttransplantation cyclophosphamide (dated by TCRdb to about 2016). The sample's treatment or condition, from its label and the paper: high-dose cyclophosphamide on days +3 and +4 as single-agent GVHD prophylaxis. Busulfan and fludarabine conditioning, a related or unrelated marrow graft, and cyclophosphamide on days +3 and +4 were given to PTCy patients. The protocol used for the library was the immunoSEQ multiplex PCR assay. This is the immuneACCESS table as TCRdb keeps it, with only in-frame sequences that have V and J called. A part of the clones is gone; compared with another copy, unresolved V genes explain less than half, and the rest is unexplained. A total of 17,000 or so clones appear in this sample, 77% of them only once. Roughly a third of the sample rests with the top ten. The sequencing used CD8+ T cells sorted from PBMCs, collected roughly 250 weeks after a stem cell transplant with posttransplant cyclophosphamide. The receptors here all came from a female patient aged 40-50 years who received an allogeneic stem cell transplant from a related donor, was CMV-positive, and had no GVHD. Where a transplant has occurred, the graft donor may have supplied some of the T cells.

In its sample, this clone was seen once. The chain is built from TRBV10-3 and TRBJ2-2; perhaps TRBD1 as D (5 bases). The CDR3 runs 13 residues. Germline CDR1 and CDR2: ENHRY and SYGVKD. V shed 2 bases and J shed 6 bases, with 7 bases lying between them. The CDR3 nucleotides read TGTGCCATCAGTGAGAGGGGTCCCGGGGAGCTGTTTTTT. It encodes CAISERGPGELFF.

This chain uses TRBV4-3 with TRBJ2-7; maybe TRBD2 (6 bases). With 0 bases removed from V and 2 bases from J, the gap between germline ends came to 11 bases. CDR3 length: 15 residues. Germline values: CDR1 LGHNA, CDR2 YSLEER. The CDR3 nucleotides are TGCGCCAGCAGCCAAGATCGGGCGGGACCCTACGAGCAGTACTTC. Translating gives CASSQDRAGPYEQYF.

The V gene is TRBV6-5, the J gene TRBJ2-3; D is possibly TRBD2 (5 bases). There are 13 residues in the CDR3. Trimming cost V 7 bases and J 6 bases, with 14 bases left between them. Germline V gene data show CDR1 as MNHEY and CDR2 as SVGAGI. The CDR3 nucleotides are TGTGCCAGCACCCACGGGATGTTGGATACGCAGTATTTT. Translating gives CASTHGMLDTQYF.

This sequence joins TRBV11-2 and TRBJ1-1; perhaps TRBD1 as D (5 bases). The ends were cut back, 0 bases at V and 0 bases at J, with 8 bases in the middle. CDR1 SGHAT and CDR2 FQNNGV come from the germline V gene. The CDR3 is 15 residues long. The CDR3 is CASSLDGGMNTEAFF. The CDR3 bases are TGTGCCAGCAGCTTAGATGGGGGGATGAACACTGAAGCTTTCTTT.

This clone came up a few times. J is TRBJ2-1 and V is TRBV7-8, with 14 bases aligning to TRBD2. Trimming removed 7 bases from V and 8 bases from J; junction bases left unmatched: 7. Germline V gene lookup returns CDR1 SGHVS and CDR2 FQNEAQ. The CDR3 consists of 15 residues. CDR3: CASTLTSGGAYEQFF. The CDR3 DNA sequence: TGTGCCAGCACCCTGACTAGCGGGGGGGCCTATGAGCAGTTCTTC.

This clone appeared a few times. This chain connects TRBV21-1 to TRBJ1-5; TRBD1 was called by the table and not checked on the DNA. TRBV21-1 is a listed pseudogene. CDR3 size: 12 residues. CDR3 in DNA: TGTGCCAGCAGCCACCCAGATCAGCCCCAGCATTTT. Amino acid sequence: CASSHPDQPQHF.

This clone was detected a few times. The chain joins TRBV19 to TRBJ1-6; TRBD1 aligns across 9 bases. The junction had 8 bases not matched to a gene; V was cut back by 7 bases and J by 7 bases. The CDR3 sequence is 15 residues long. CDR1 and CDR2 (germline): LNHDA, SQIVND (reference sequence). The CDR3, as DNA: TGTGCCAGTACCTTGGGGACAGGGACAAATTCACCCCTCCACTTT. The encoded protein is CASTLGTGTNSPLHF.

The chain uses TRBV27 and TRBJ1-3; 7 nucleotides agree with TRBD1. The V segment lost 1 base and the J segment 2 bases; nucleotides outside the gene matches: 2. Germline V CDR1 and CDR2: MNHEY, SMNVEV (reference sequence). The CDR3 is 15 amino acids. CDR3 bases: TGTGCCAGCAGTTTATTTCAGGGGGCTGGAAACACCATATATTTT. It specifies CASSLFQGAGNTIYF.

The chain uses TRBV4-1 and TRBJ2-5, with D maybe TRBD2 (7 bases). Per germline, CDR1 MGHRA and CDR2 YSYEKL. Trimming took 5 bases from V and 1 from J, leaving 14 bases between them. This CDR3 has 15 amino acids. DNA of the CDR3: TGCGCCAGCAGCAAGGGGGGGGGAGCCCAAGAGACCCAGTACTTC. Protein sequence: CASSKGGGAQETQYF.

This rearrangement joins TRBV7-9 to TRBJ2-1; 11 nucleotides match TRBD2. This CDR3 is 15 amino acids long. Germline V gene lookup returns CDR1 SEHNR and CDR2 FQNEAQ (reference sequence). Germline trimming cut 5 bases from V and 5 bases from J; bases unmatched to any gene: 5. The CDR3 sequence is CASSKTSGIHNEQFF. The DNA for the CDR3 is TGTGCCAGCAGCAAGACTAGCGGGATCCACAATGAGCAGTTCTTC.

V usage is TRBV4-2 and J usage is TRBJ2-1; 7 bases fit TRBD2. Unmatched junction bases numbered 6, after V lost 0 bases and J lost 1 base. Germline CDR1 LGHNA, CDR2 YNFKEQ. The CDR3 has 17 residues. CDR3 nucleotide sequence: TGTGCCAGCAGCCAAGAATCACTAGCGCCATCCTACAATGAGCAGTTCTTC. This encodes CASSQESLAPSYNEQFF.

This chain connects TRBV4-1 to TRBJ1-2; D perhaps matches TRBD1 (5 bases). Trimming stripped 1 base from V and 4 bases from J, with 10 bases between. Germline CDR1 is MGHRA and CDR2 is YSYEKL. This CDR3 is built from 14 residues. CDR3 sequence reads: CASSQGEGSYGYTF. DNA for the CDR3: TGCGCCAGCAGCCAAGGGGAGGGGAGCTATGGCTACACCTTC.

The chain links TRBV27 to TRBJ1-5; no clear D gene. V gave up 1 base and J gave up 6 bases, with 13 bases separating them. Germline V lookup: CDR1 MNHEY, CDR2 SMNVEV (reference sequence). This CDR3 is built from 15 residues. The CDR3 DNA reads TGTGCCAGCAGTTTATACTCAACTACAAGTCAGCCCCAGCATTTT. Amino acid sequence: CASSLYSTTSQPQHF.

The chain joins TRBV27 to TRBJ2-1, with 8 bases aligning to TRBD2. This CDR3 comprises 14 residues. Germline trimming cut 6 bases from V and 6 bases from J; bases unmatched to any gene: 7. The germline CDR1 and CDR2 sequences are MNHEY and SMNVEV (reference sequence). CDR3 DNA sequence: TGTGCCAGCAGACGGGGGGGCCTAGTCAATGAGCAGTTCTTC. Translated: CASRRGGLVNEQFF.

The chain uses TRBV7-7 and TRBJ1-2, with 11 bases lining up with TRBD1. V shed 1 base, J shed 8 bases, and the junction held 15 bases outside the gene matches. Per germline, CDR1 SSHAT and CDR2 FNYEAQ (reference sequence). CDR3 length: 18 amino acids. DNA of the CDR3: TGTGCCAGCAGCTTAGTGGACAGGGGGCGAATAACGACCCAAGGCTACACCTTC. Protein: CASSLVDRGRITTQGYTF.

This chain joins TRBV25-1 and TRBJ2-1; TRBD2 matches 7 bases. The CDR3 is 13 amino acids. J gave up 7 bases and V 10 bases, and 10 bases lay outside the gene matches. Germline loops: CDR1 MGHDK, CDR2 SYGVNS. Here the CDR3 reads CATTNRGGNEQFF. CDR3 nucleotide sequence: TGTGCCACTACGAACCGGGGAGGGAATGAGCAGTTCTTC.

Written as DNA, the CDR3 is TGTGCCAGCAGTCCCGAGGGGGAGACGCAGTATTTT. It codes for CASSPEGETQYF. This chain uses TRBV6-6 with TRBJ2-3; perhaps TRBD1 as D (6 bases). Germline V gene lookup returns CDR1 MNHNY and CDR2 SVGAGI (reference sequence). Between the trimmed V and J ends, which lost 5 bases and 9 bases, there was a span of 12 bases. This CDR3 region has 12 residues.

The chain joins TRBV7-3 to TRBJ1-2; 7 bases line up with TRBD1. The J segment lost 4 bases and the V segment lost 2 bases, leaving 19 bases of the junction unmatched. The CDR3 totals 19 residues. From germline, CDR1 is SGHTA and CDR2 FQGTGA. CDR3 amino acids: CASSLLRQGKGQNFYGYTF. CDR3 DNA: TGTGCCAGCAGCTTACTTAGACAGGGTAAAGGTCAGAACTTCTATGGCTACACCTTC.

The chain employs TRBV2 and TRBJ1-6, with TRBD1 as a possible D gene (6 bases). Trimming took 6 bases from V and 2 from J, leaving 14 bases between them. The CDR3 loop spans 16 amino acids. CDR1 and CDR2 (germline): SNHLY, FYNNEI. CDR3 residues: CASSPSGDPYNSPLHF. The CDR3 nucleotides are TGTGCCAGCAGCCCTTCAGGGGATCCCTATAATTCACCCCTCCACTTT.

In regard to this clone: One end of the junction varies from germline; a read error may be responsible. V gene TRBV4-1 combines with J gene TRBJ2-3; the match to TRBD2 covers 8 bases. The CDR3 sequence is 18 residues long. Germline V gene sequence: CDR1 MGHRA, CDR2 YSYEKL. The CDR3 spells CVSSLPGDRGGFTDTQYF. Written as DNA, the CDR3 is TGCGTCAGCAGCCTCCCGGGGGATCGCGGGGGGTTCACAGATACGCAGTATTTT.

The chain carries TRBV10-3 and TRBJ2-3, with 8 bases fitting TRBD2. The germline gives CDR1 ENHRY, CDR2 SYGVKD. The CDR3 runs 14 residues. V was clipped by 9 bases and J by 2 bases; unmatched bases: 7. CDR3 nucleotides: TGTGCCATTCCAGCGGGGGCCAACACAGATACGCAGTATTTT. Translated: CAIPAGANTDTQYF.

This clone turned up a few times. V is TRBV27 and J is TRBJ2-7; D is possibly TRBD2 (7 bases). The germline V gene encodes CDR1 MNHEY and CDR2 SMNVEV (reference sequence). The CDR3 has 17 residues. V gave up 0 bases and J gave up 1 base, with 16 bases separating them. This chain's CDR3 is CASSLSWGGGLSYEQYF. The CDR3 nucleotides are TGTGCCAGCAGTTTATCGTGGGGCGGGGGCCTTTCCTACGAGCAGTACTTC.

This chain uses TRBV28 with TRBJ2-2; 7 bases are shared with TRBD1. Germline CDR1 and CDR2: MDHEN and SYDVKM. The CDR3 totals 15 residues. V trimming: 4 bases; J trimming: 0 bases; junction bases outside the gene matches: 2. Here the CDR3 reads CASSWDRSNTGELFF. CDR3 DNA sequence: TGTGCCAGCAGTTGGGACAGATCGAACACCGGGGAGCTGTTTTTT.

This clone appeared a single time. J is TRBJ2-5 and V is TRBV27; 11 nucleotides line up with TRBD2. V gave up 0 bases and J gave up 5 bases; unmatched junction bases: 8. Germline CDR1 and CDR2: MNHEY and SMNVEV (reference sequence). The CDR3 is 17 amino acids. The CDR3 loop is CASSLSLAGGRLETQYF. The CDR3 region has the DNA TGTGCCAGCAGTTTATCGCTAGCGGGGGGCCGGTTGGAGACCCAGTACTTC.

This clone appeared a few times. The V and J genes are TRBV18 and TRBJ1-2, with D possibly matching TRBD1 (5 bases). V lost 2 bases and J lost 6, with 13 bases in between. The CDR3 has 14 residues. Germline-derived CDR1 and CDR2 are KGHSH and LQKENI. The CDR3 DNA sequence: TGTGCCAGCTCACCATCAGGGCCGAGAGATGGCTACACCTTC. The encoded protein is CASSPSGPRDGYTF. The entire variable domain, with the rest obtained from reference TRBV18 and TRBJ1-2, is as follows: NAGVMQNPRHLVRRRGQEARLRCSPMKGHSHVYWYRQLPEEGLKFMVYLQKENIIDESGMPKERFSAEFPKEGPSILRIQQVVRGDSAAYFCASSPSGPRDGYTFGSGTRLTVV.

This clone was observed a handful of times. V gene TRBV2 combines with J gene TRBJ1-5; D ambiguous. This CDR3 is 16 amino acids long. Looked up from germline, CDR1 is SNHLY and CDR2 is FYNNEI. V was pared by 2 bases and J by 3 bases, with 14 bases between. The CDR3 nucleotides are TGTGCCAGCAGTGAAATCCAGGAACGGTTCAATCAGCCCCAGCATTTT. Translating gives CASSEIQERFNQPQHF.

CDR3 residues: CASSFEAGGETGELFF. CDR3 sequence (DNA): TGTGCCAGCAGTTTTGAAGCGGGGGGAGAGACCGGGGAGCTGTTTTTT. The chain recombines TRBV27 with TRBJ2-2, with TRBD2 matching over 9 bases. CDR1 and CDR2 from the germline V gene are MNHEY and SMNVEV (reference sequence). V lost 3 bases, J lost 5 bases, and 7 bases stayed unmatched. CDR3 size: 16 residues.